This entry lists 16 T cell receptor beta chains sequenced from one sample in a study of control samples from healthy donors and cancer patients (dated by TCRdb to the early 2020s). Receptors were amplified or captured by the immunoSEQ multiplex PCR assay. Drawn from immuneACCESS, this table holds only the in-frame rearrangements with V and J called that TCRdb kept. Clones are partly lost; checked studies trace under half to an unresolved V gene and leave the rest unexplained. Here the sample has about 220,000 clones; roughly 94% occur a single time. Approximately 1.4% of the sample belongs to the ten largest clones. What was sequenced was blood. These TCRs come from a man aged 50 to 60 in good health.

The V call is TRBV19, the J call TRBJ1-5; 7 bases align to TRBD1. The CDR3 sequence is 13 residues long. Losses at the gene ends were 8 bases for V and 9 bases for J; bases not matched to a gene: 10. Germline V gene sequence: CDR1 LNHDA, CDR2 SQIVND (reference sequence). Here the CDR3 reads CASSGGFPLPQHF. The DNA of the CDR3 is TGTGCCAGTTCAGGGGGTTTCCCTTTGCCCCAGCATTTT.

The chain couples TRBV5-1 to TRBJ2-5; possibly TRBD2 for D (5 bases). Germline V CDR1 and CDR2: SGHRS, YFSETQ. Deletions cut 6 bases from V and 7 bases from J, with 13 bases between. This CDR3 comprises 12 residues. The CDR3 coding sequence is TGCGCCAGCATAGGACTCACAAGGACCCAGTACTTC. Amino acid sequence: CASIGLTRTQYF.

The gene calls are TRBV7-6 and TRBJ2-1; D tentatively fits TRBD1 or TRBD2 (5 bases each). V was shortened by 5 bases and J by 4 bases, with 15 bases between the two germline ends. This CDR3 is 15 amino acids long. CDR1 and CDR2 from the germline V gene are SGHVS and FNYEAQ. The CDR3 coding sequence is TGTGCCAGCAGCCTACTGGGGGTCCTTTACAATGAGCAGTTCTTC. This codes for CASSLLGVLYNEQFF.

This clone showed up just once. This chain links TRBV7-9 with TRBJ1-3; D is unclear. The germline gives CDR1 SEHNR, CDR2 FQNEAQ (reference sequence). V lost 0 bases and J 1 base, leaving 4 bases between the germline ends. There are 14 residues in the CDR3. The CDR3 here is CASSLAGSGNTIYF. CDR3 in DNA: TGTGCCAGCAGCTTAGCGGGGTCTGGAAACACCATATATTTT.

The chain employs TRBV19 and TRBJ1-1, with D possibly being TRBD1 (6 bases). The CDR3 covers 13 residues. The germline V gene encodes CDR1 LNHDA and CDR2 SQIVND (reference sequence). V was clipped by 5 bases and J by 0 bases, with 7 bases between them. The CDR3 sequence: CASSGQMNTEAFF. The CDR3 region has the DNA TGTGCCAGTAGTGGACAGATGAACACTGAAGCTTTCTTT.

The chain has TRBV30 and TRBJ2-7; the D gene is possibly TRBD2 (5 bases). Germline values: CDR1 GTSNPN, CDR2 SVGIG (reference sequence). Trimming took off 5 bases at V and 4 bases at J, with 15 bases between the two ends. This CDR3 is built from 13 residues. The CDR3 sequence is CAWEKPGVYEQYF. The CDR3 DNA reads TGTGCCTGGGAGAAACCCGGGGTATACGAGCAGTACTTC.

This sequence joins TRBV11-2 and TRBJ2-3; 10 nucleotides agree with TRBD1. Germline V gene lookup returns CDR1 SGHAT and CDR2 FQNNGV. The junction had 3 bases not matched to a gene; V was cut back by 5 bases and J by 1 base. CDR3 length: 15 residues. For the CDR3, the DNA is TGTGCCAGCAGCAAAGGGACAGGGGGCACAGATACGCAGTATTTT. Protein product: CASSKGTGGTDTQYF.

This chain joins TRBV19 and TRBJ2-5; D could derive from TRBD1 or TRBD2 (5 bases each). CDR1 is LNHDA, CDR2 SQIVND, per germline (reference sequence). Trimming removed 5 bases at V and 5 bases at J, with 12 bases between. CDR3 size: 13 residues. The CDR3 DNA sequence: TGTGCCAGTAGTTTCCGAGGGGTGGAGACCCAGTACTTC. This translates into CASSFRGVETQYF.

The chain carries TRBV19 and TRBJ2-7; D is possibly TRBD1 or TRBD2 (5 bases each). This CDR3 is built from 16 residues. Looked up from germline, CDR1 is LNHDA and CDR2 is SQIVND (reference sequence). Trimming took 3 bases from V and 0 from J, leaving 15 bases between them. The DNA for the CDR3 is TGTGCCAGTAGTATCTGGGGTGAGGGGACCTCCTACGAGCAGTACTTC. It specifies CASSIWGEGTSYEQYF.

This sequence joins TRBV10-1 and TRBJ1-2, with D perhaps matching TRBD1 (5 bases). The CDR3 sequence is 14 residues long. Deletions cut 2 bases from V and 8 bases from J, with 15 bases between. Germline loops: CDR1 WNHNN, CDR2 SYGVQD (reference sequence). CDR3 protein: CASSELGDREGYTF. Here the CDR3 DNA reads TGCGCCAGCAGTGAGCTGGGGGATCGGGAAGGCTACACCTTC.

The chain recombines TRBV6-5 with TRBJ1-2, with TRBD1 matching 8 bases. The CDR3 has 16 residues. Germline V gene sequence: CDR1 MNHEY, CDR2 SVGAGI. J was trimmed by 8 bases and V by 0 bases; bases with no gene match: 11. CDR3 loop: CASSYSGTGSWEGYTF. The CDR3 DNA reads TGTGCCAGCAGTTACTCGGGGACAGGATCCTGGGAAGGCTACACCTTC.

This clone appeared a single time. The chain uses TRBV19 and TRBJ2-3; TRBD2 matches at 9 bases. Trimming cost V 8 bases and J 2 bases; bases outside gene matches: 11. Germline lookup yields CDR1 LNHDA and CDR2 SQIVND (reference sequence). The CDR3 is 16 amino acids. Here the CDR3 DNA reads TGTGCCAGTCAAGGTATTAGCGGGGGATTCACAGATACGCAGTATTTT. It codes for CASQGISGGFTDTQYF.

CDR3 bases: TGTGCCAGCAGACTACGAACAGGGGGTGACACTGAAGCTTTCTTT. It encodes CASRLRTGGDTEAFF. This rearrangement joins TRBV6-6 to TRBJ1-1, with 8 bases fitting TRBD1. The CDR3 sequence is 15 residues long. Germline trimming cut 6 bases from V and 3 bases from J; bases unmatched to any gene: 9. Germline CDR1 is MNHNY and CDR2 is SVGAGI (reference sequence).

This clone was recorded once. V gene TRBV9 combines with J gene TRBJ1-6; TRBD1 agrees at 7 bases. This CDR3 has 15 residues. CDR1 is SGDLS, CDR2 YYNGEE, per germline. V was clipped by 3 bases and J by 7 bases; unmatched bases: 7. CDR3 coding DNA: TGTGCCAGCAGCGCGTACAGGGGTGCAAATTCACCCCTCCACTTT. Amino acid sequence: CASSAYRGANSPLHF.

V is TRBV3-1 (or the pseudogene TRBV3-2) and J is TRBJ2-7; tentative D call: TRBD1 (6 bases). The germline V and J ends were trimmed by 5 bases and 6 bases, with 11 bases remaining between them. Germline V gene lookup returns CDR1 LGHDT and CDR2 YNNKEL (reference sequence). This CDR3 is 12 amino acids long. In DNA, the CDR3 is TGTGCCAGCAGCACCCCAGGGGTCGAGCAGTACTTC. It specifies CASSTPGVEQYF.

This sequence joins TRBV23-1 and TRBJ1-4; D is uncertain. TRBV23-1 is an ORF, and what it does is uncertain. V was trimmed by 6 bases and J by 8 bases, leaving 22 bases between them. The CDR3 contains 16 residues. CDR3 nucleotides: TGCGCCAGCAGCGTTCCCCCGAGGGAGAGTGAGGAAAAACTGTTTTTT. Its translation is CASSVPPRESEEKLFF.